This T cell receptor (beta chain) was retrieved from a study of T-cell memory formation after mild COVID-19. Study conclusions and caveats: Unconfirmed was the SARS-CoV-2 specificity of second-wave clones that peaked on day 37. Within pre-infection memory, some responding clones were found, suggesting cross-reactive memory joined. Of the contracting clones, CD4+ ones lay mainly in CM and EM, and CD8+ ones in EMRA.

From the 5' RACE reads, TCRdb called clonotypes with MiXCR, one entry per CDR3 protein. The table has roughly 110,000 distinct CDR3 sequences, 14% seen once; the top ten hold about 39%. The V segment lost 4 bases and the J segment 0 bases; nucleotides outside the gene matches: 6. Germline assignment: CDR1 SGHRS and CDR2 YFSETQ. CDR3 length: 15 residues. This clonotype was detected only a few times. The antigen remains undetermined. J is TRBJ2-7 and V is TRBV5-1; TRBD1 agrees at 8 bases. The clonotype originates from a man between 18 and 35 years old who had mild COVID-19 (a few samples of this study predate the infection). Cell type and time point are not known. The sample consisted of PBMCs or a T cell subset sorted from them (not recorded which). The CDR3 DNA reads TGCGCCAGCAGCCCCGGACAGGGTAGCTCCTACGAGCAGTACTTC. Protein product: CASSPGQGSSYEQYF.